This T cell receptor beta chain derives from a study of T cell clones after liver transplantation. Method: immunoSEQ multiplex PCR; TCRdb's copy keeps in-frame clones and lacks some. The sample yields about 21,000 clones, 93% seen once. This clone has just one count. The CDR3 loop spans 15 amino acids. V dropped 2 bases and J dropped 1 base, with 9 bases sitting between them. The germline V gene encodes CDR1 MNHEY and CDR2 SMNVEV (reference sequence). The clonotype comes from a human patient who received a liver transplant. Some T cells may be the graft donor's. The chain has TRBV27 and TRBJ2-1; D might be TRBD1 or TRBD2, each matching 5 bases. The material was CD8+ T cells from blood, obtained less than 28 months after liver transplant. Here the CDR3 reads CASSLAGTSYNEQFF. The CDR3 DNA reads TGTGCCAGCAGTTTAGCAGGGACGTCCTACAATGAGCAGTTCTTC.